This T cell receptor (beta chain) is from a study of T cell responses to AZD1222 COVID-19 vaccine. Points from the study as a whole: Females made up more of the donors, who were largely white British, and clonal diversity may have come out too low. It was only after the peak T cell response that any repertoires were sampled.

Profiled with immunoSEQ multiplex PCR; TCRdb holds only in-frame clones, not every one. Among 70,000 or so clones listed, less than 85% were seen once. Whether given at about 4 or about 12 weeks, second doses were pooled. Remarks on this clone: The target antigen is unknown.

The receptor was isolated from an adult who received the AZD1222 COVID-19 vaccine. The starting material was peripheral blood, obtained 28 days after the second AZD1222 dose.

In DNA form, the CDR3 reads TGCGCCAGCAGCCAAGGAAGGGGGGGAACTGAAGCTTTCTTT. Its translation: CASSQGRGGTEAFF. The chain has TRBV4-1 and TRBJ1-1; the D gene is possibly TRBD1 (6 bases). Germline V gives CDR1 MGHRA, CDR2 YSYEKL. The germline V and J ends were trimmed by 1 base and 5 bases, with 11 bases remaining between them. The CDR3 has 14 residues.